The TCR beta chain described here comes from a study of cytomegalovirus exposure and HLA in healthy donors. Looking at the study overall: Earlier, some 180 million T cells were analyzed, and 117 million unique TCR beta sequences were found among them. Of the donors genotyped, several hundred in all, 80% to 85% fell in the Caucasian-associated ancestry cluster.

60 Vbeta and 13 Jbeta primers were used in PCR. Repertoires were generated with immunoSEQ multiplex PCR, while TCRdb's copy carries only in-frame clones and drops some. The sample consists of 120,000 or so clones, around 82% of them appearing once. Healthy bone marrow donors supplied every sample. The receptor was derived from a man between 25 and 39 years old in good health and CMV-seropositive. Sequenced: PBMCs.

CDR3 protein: CASSLGAENYEQYF. CDR3 nucleotide sequence: TGTGCCAGCAGTTTGGGGGCAGAAAACTACGAGCAGTACTTC. The gene calls are TRBV28 and TRBJ2-7, with D tentatively TRBD1 (6 bases). V was cut by 3 bases and J by 3 bases, with 12 bases left in between. The CDR3 consists of 14 residues. Germline CDR1 MDHEN, CDR2 SYDVKM.